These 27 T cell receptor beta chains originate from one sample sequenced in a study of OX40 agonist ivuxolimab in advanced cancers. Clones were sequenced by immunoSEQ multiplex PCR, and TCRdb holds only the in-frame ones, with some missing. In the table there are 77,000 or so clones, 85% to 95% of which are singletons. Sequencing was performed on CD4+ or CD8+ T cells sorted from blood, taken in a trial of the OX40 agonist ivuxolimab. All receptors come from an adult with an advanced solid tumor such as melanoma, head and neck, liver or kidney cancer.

The CDR3: CASGEGDSFNQPQHF. CDR3 nucleotide sequence: TGTGCCAGCGGGGAAGGGGACAGCTTCAATCAGCCCCAGCATTTT. V gene TRBV2 combines with J gene TRBJ1-5, with 7 bases identical to TRBD1. CDR3 length: 15 amino acids. V trimming: 8 bases; J trimming: 3 bases; junction bases outside the gene matches: 10. The germline V gene has CDR1 SNHLY and CDR2 FYNNEI.

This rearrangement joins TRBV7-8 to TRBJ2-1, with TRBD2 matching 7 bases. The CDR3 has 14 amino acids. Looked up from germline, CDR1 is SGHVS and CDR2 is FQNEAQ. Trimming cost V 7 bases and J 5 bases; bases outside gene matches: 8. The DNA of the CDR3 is TGTGCCAGCACCCAGCGGGGATCGCACAATGAGCAGTTCTTC. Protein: CASTQRGSHNEQFF.

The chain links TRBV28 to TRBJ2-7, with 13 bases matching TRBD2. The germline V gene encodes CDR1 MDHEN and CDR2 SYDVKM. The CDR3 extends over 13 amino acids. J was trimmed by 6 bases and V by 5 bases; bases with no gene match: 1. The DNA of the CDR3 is TGTGCCAGCAGTGGACTAGCGGGAGTCGAGCAGTACTTC. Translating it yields CASSGLAGVEQYF.

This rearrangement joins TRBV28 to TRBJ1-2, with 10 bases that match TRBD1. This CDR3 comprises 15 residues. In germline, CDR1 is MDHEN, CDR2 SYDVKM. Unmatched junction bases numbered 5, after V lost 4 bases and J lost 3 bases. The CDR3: CASSSGQGIDYGYTF. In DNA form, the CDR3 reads TGTGCCAGCAGTTCGGGACAGGGGATTGACTATGGCTACACCTTC.

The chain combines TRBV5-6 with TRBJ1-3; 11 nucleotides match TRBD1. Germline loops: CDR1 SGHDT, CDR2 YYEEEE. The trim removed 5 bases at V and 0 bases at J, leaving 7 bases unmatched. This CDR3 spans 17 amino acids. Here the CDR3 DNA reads TGTGCCAGCAGTTTACCGGGACAGGGGGGCTCTGGAAACACCATATATTTT. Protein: CASSLPGQGGSGNTIYF.

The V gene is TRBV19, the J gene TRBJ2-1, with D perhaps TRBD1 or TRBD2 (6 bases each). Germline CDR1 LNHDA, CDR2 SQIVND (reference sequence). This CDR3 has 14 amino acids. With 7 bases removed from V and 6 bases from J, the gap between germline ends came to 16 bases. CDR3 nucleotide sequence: TGTGCCAGTACCACCCGGGGGCAGGGCAATGAGCAGTTCTTC. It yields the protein CASTTRGQGNEQFF.

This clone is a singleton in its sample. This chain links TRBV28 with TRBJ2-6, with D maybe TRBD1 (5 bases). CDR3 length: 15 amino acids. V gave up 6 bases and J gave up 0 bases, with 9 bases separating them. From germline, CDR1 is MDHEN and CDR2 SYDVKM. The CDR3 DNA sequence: TGTGCCAGCAGGTCGGACACCTCTGGGGCCAACGTCCTGACTTTC. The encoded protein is CASRSDTSGANVLTF.

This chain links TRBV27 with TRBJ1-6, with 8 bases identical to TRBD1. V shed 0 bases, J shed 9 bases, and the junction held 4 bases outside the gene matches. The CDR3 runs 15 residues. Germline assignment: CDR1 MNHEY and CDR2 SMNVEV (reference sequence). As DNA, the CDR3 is TGTGCCAGCAGTTTATCTGGACAGGGCTCTTCACCCCTCCACTTT. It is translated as CASSLSGQGSSPLHF.

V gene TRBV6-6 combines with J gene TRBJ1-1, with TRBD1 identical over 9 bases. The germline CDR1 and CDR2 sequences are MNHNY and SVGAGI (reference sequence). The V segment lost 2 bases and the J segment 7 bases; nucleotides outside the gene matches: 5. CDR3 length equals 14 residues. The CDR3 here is CASSYTGQGVEAFF. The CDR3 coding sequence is TGTGCCAGCAGTTACACGGGACAGGGCGTTGAAGCTTTCTTT.

The DNA of the CDR3 is TGTGCCAGCAGCTTAGGGAGTGGTCAGAGAGGGCAAGAGACCCAGTACTTC. Protein: CASSLGSGQRGQETQYF. This chain uses TRBV7-9 with TRBJ2-5; possibly TRBD2 for D (5 bases). V gave up 1 base and J gave up 2 bases, with 17 bases separating them. The germline CDR1 and CDR2 sequences are SEHNR and FQNEAQ (reference sequence). The CDR3 is 17 residues long.

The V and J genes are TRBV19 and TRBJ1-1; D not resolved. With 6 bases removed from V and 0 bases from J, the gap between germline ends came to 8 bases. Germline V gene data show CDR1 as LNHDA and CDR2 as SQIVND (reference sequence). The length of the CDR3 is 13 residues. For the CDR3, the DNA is TGTGCCAGTAGCCCAGGCTTGAACACTGAAGCTTTCTTT. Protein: CASSPGLNTEAFF. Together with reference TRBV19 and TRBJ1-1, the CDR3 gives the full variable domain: DGGITQSPKYLFRKEGQNVTLSCEQNLNHDAMYWYRQDPGQGLRLIYYSQIVNDFQKGDIAEGYSVSREKKESFPLTVTSAQKNPTAFYLCASSPGLNTEAFFGQGTRLTVV.

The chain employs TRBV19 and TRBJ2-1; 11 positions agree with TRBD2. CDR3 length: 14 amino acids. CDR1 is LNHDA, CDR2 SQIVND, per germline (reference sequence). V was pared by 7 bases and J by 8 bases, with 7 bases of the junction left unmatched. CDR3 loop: CASINSGRADEQFF. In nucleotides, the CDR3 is TGTGCCAGTATCAATAGCGGGAGGGCGGATGAGCAGTTCTTC.

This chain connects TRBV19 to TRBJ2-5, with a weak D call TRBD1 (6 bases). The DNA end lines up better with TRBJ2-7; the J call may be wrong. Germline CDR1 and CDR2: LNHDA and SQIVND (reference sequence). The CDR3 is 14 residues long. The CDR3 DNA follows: TGTGCCAGTAGTATGTCCGGGAAGGACAGCGAGCAGTACTTC. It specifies CASSMSGKDSEQYF.

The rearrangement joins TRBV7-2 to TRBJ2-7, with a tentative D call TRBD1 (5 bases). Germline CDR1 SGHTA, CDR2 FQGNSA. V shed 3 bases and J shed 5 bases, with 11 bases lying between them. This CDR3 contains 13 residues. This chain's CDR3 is CASSLIRGNEQYF. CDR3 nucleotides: TGTGCCAGCAGCTTGATAAGGGGAAACGAGCAGTACTTC. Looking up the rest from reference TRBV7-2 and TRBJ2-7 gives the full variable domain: GAGVSQSPSNKVTEKGKDVELRCDPISGHTALYWYRQSLGQGLEFLIYFQGNSAPDKSGLPSDRFSAERTGGSVSTLTIQRTQQEDSAVYLCASSLIRGNEQYFGPGTRLTVT.

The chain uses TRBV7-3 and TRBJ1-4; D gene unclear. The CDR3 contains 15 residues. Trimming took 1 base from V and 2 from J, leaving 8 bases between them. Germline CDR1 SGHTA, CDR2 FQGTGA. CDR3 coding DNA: TGTGCCAGCAGCTTAAGGGGAGTTACTAATGAAAAACTGTTTTTT. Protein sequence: CASSLRGVTNEKLFF. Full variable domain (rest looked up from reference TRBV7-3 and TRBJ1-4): GAGVSQTPSNKVTEKGKYVELRCDPISGHTALYWYRQSLGQGPEFLIYFQGTGAADDSGLPNDRFFAVRPEGSVSTLKIQRTERGDSAVYLCASSLRGVTNEKLFFGSGTQLSVL.

The chain's CDR3 is CASSSEGSGQPQHF. CDR3 bases: TGTGCCAGCAGCTCTGAGGGGTCCGGTCAGCCCCAGCATTTT. This chain links TRBV7-6 with TRBJ1-5; D is perhaps TRBD1 (5 bases). Germline lookup yields CDR1 SGHVS and CDR2 FNYEAQ. V lost 4 bases and J 6 bases, leaving 13 bases between the germline ends. The CDR3 has 14 residues.

CDR3 sequence (DNA): TGTGCCAGTAGTATAGACAGGGGAGGCACCGGGGAGCTGTTTTTT. It translates to CASSIDRGGTGELFF. V is TRBV19 and J is TRBJ2-2, with D possibly being TRBD1 or TRBD2 (6 bases each). Germline CDR1 and CDR2: LNHDA and SQIVND (reference sequence). V gave up 0 bases and J gave up 4 bases, with 9 bases separating them. The CDR3 length is 15 residues.

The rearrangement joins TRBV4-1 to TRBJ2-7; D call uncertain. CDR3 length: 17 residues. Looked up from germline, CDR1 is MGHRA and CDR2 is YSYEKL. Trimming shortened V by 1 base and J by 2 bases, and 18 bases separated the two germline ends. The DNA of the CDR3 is TGCGCCAGCAGCCAAGGCGCCTCACCGACGGCCCCCTACGAGCAGTACTTC. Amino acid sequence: CASSQGASPTAPYEQYF.

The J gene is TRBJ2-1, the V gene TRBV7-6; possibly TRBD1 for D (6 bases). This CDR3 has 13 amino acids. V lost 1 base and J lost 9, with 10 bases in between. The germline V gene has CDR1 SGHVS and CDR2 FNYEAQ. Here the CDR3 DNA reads TGTGCCAGCAGCTTAGACAGGGCGGTTGAGCAGTTCTTC. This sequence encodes CASSLDRAVEQFF.

CDR3 nucleotides: TGTGCCAGTAGTATAACGGGCAACCAAGAGACCCAGTACTTC. This encodes CASSITGNQETQYF. This sequence joins TRBV19 and TRBJ2-5, with unresolved D. Germline lookup yields CDR1 LNHDA and CDR2 SQIVND (reference sequence). The V end was cut by 2 bases, the J end by 0 bases, with 7 bases between. The CDR3 totals 14 residues.

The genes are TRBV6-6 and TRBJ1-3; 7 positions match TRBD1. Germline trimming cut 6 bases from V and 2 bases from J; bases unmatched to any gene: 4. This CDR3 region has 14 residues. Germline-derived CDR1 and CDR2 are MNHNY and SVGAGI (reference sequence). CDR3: CASSQGTAGNTIYF. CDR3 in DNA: TGTGCCAGCAGCCAAGGGACAGCTGGAAACACCATATATTTT.

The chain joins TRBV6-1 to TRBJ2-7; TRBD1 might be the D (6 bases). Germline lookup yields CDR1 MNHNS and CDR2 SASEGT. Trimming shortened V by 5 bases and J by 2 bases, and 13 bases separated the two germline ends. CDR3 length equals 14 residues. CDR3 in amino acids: CASSIRQATYEQYF. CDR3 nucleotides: TGTGCCAGCAGTATACGACAGGCGACCTACGAGCAGTACTTC.

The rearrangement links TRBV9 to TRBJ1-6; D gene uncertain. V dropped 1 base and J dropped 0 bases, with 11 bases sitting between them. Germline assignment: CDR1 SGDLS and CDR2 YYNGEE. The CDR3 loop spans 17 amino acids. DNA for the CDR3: TGTGCCAGCAGCGTAAGCCACCGGTTCTCCTATAATTCACCCCTCCACTTT. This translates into CASSVSHRFSYNSPLHF. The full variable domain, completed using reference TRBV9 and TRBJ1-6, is DSGVTQTPKHLITATGQRVTLRCSPRSGDLSVYWYQQSLDQGLQFLIQYYNGEERAKGNILERFSAQQFPDLHSELNLSSLELGDSALYFCASSVSHRFSYNSPLHFGNGTRLTVT.

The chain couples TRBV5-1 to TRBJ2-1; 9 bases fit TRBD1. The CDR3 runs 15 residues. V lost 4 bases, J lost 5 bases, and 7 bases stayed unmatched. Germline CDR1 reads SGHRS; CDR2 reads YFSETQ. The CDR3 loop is CASSNRQGGDNEQFF. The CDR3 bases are TGCGCCAGCAGCAACCGACAGGGGGGTGACAATGAGCAGTTCTTC. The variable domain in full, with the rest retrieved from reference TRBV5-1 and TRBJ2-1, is KAGVTQTPRYLIKTRGQQVTLSCSPISGHRSVSWYQQTPGQGLQFLFEYFSETQRNKGNFPGRFSGRQFSNSRSEMNVSTLELGDSALYLCASSNRQGGDNEQFFGPGTRLTVL.

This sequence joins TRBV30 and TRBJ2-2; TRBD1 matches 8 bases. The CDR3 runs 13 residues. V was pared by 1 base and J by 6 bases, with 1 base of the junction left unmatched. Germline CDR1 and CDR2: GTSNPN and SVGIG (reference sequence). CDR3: CAWSGQGSGELFF. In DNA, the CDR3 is TGTGCCTGGAGTGGACAGGGGTCCGGGGAGCTGTTTTTT.

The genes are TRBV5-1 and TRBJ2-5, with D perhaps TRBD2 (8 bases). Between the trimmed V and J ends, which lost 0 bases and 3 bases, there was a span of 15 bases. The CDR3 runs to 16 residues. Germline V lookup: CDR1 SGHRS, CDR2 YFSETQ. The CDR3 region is CASSLGGTAGEETQYF. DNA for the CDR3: TGCGCCAGCAGCTTGGGGGGGACAGCGGGAGAAGAGACCCAGTACTTC.

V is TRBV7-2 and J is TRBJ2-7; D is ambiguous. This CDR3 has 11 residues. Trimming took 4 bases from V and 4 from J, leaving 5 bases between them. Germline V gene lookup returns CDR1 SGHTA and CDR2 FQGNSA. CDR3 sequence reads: CASSSQYEQYF. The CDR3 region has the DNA TGTGCCAGCAGCTCGCAGTACGAGCAGTACTTC. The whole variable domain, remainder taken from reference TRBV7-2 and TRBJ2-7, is GAGVSQSPSNKVTEKGKDVELRCDPISGHTALYWYRQSLGQGLEFLIYFQGNSAPDKSGLPSDRFSAERTGGSVSTLTIQRTQQEDSAVYLCASSSQYEQYFGPGTRLTVT.